The 5 T cell receptor beta chains given below trace back to one sample, sequenced in a study of cytomegalovirus exposure and HLA in healthy donors. PCR used 60 Vbeta primers and 13 Jbeta primers. The assay was immunoSEQ multiplex PCR, and TCRdb's table has in-frame clones only and misses some. The top ten hold 1% of the sample, which has over 150,000 clones, over 75% seen once. Source material: PBMCs. These receptors were taken from a woman aged 45-65 years in good health and CMV-seropositive.

This chain connects TRBV6-1 to TRBJ1-6; 7 nucleotides match TRBD1. Trimming cost V 8 bases and J 12 bases; bases outside gene matches: 10. The CDR3 runs 13 residues. CDR1 is MNHNS and CDR2 is SASEGT in the germline V gene. The CDR3 spells CASVTGQSLPLHF. In DNA, the CDR3 is TGTGCCAGCGTTACGGGACAGTCCTTACCCCTCCACTTT.

This clone was detected a few times. This sequence joins TRBV28 and TRBJ2-7; weak D call: TRBD2 (5 bases). Per germline, CDR1 MDHEN and CDR2 SYDVKM. Trimming removed 5 bases at V and 9 bases at J, with 26 bases between. This CDR3 is built from 16 residues. CDR3 nucleotide sequence: TGTGCCAGCAGTCCGACCCAACTCACTAGAGCACATACGCAGTACTTC. Amino acid sequence: CASSPTQLTRAHTQYF.

The chain carries TRBV18 and TRBJ2-5; TRBD1 might be the D (6 bases). This CDR3 spans 14 amino acids. V lost 1 base and J 3 bases, leaving 9 bases between the germline ends. The germline CDR1 and CDR2 sequences are KGHSH and LQKENI. The CDR3: CASSPQTGEETQYF. The CDR3 DNA reads as TGTGCCAGCTCACCACAGACAGGAGAAGAGACCCAGTACTTC. Complete variable domain (other parts from reference TRBV18 and TRBJ2-5): NAGVMQNPRHLVRRRGQEARLRCSPMKGHSHVYWYRQLPEEGLKFMVYLQKENIIDESGMPKERFSAEFPKEGPSILRIQQVVRGDSAAYFCASSPQTGEETQYFGPGTRLLVL.

This clone was seen just once. CDR3 in DNA: TGCGCCAGCAGCTTGCAGGACAGTGCGGCCCTCCACTTT. It is translated as CASSLQDSAALHF. The rearrangement joins TRBV5-1 to TRBJ1-6, with D tentatively TRBD1 (6 bases). V lost 1 base and J 14 bases, leaving 13 bases between the germline ends. The CDR3 is made up of 13 amino acids. Germline V gene lookup returns CDR1 SGHRS and CDR2 YFSETQ. Full variable domain (remainder filled in from reference TRBV5-1 and TRBJ1-6): KAGVTQTPRYLIKTRGQQVTLSCSPISGHRSVSWYQQTPGQGLQFLFEYFSETQRNKGNFPGRFSGRQFSNSRSEMNVSTLELGDSALYLCASSLQDSAALHFGNGTRLTVT.

J is TRBJ2-7 and V is TRBV18; D is unclear. Germline CDR1 KGHSH, CDR2 LQKENI. The CDR3 contains 11 residues. The V end was cut by 8 bases, the J end by 5 bases, with 10 bases between. The CDR3 here is CASRKQNEQYF. CDR3 in DNA: TGTGCCAGCCGAAAACAGAACGAGCAGTACTTC.